The T cell receptor beta chain under discussion was sequenced for a study of OX40 agonist ivuxolimab in advanced cancers. The protocol was immunoSEQ multiplex PCR, while the TCRdb copy is restricted to in-frame clones and leaves out a portion. Of approximately 98,000 clones in the sample, approximately 90% were seen once. This CDR3 comprises 14 residues. V lost 1 base, J lost 4 bases, and 2 bases stayed unmatched. Germline CDR1 is SGHTA and CDR2 is FQGTGA. The receptor was derived from an adult with an advanced solid tumor such as melanoma, head and neck, liver or kidney cancer. The sequencing here drew on CD4+ or CD8+ T cells sorted from blood, taken in a trial of the OX40 agonist ivuxolimab. The chain links TRBV7-3 to TRBJ2-3; 7 bases map to TRBD2. The DNA for the CDR3 is TGTGCCAGCAGCTTAAAAAGCGGGGCAGATACGCAGTATTTT. Its translation: CASSLKSGADTQYF.